The entry that follows covers one T cell receptor (beta chain) sequence. What it recognizes is unknown. CD45RO-negative cells were positively selected for CCR7, leaving out terminally differentiated effector memory CD45RA+ cells. This record belongs to a study of shared clonotypes between healthy human individuals. Broader study findings: Tissue TCR repertoires likely differ from these blood-only repertoires. Although depth was large, rarefaction showed that sequencing of the sorted subsets was incomplete. Naive subsets tended to show greater estimated richness than memory subsets.

Under the authors' procedure: Owing to the provision of junction-only sequences devoid of quality scores by immunoSEQ, filtering differed. TCRdb's table, derived via immunoSEQ multiplex PCR, lists solely in-frame clones and lacks some. V and J calls and clone size are copied from that table; D and trimming were computed from the DNA. Of under 2,000,000 clones in the sample, about 95% were seen once. CDR3 size: 13 residues. Germline V gene sequence: CDR1 SGDLS, CDR2 YYNGEE. Trimming at V came to 4 bases and at J to 10 bases, leaving 4 bases not matched to a gene. This TCR was recovered from a man aged 18-30 years in good health. The sequencing input was naive CD8+ T cells sorted from blood. The chain links TRBV9 to TRBJ2-1, with 11 bases lining up with TRBD2. The CDR3 here is CASSPGTSGEQFF. CDR3 sequence (DNA): TGTGCCAGCAGCCCTGGGACTAGCGGCGAGCAGTTCTTC.